These T cell receptor beta chains were read from a single sample in a study of human T cells and chemical hapten exposure. TCRdb reprocessed the RACE reads with MiXCR, giving one entry per CDR3 protein. The table shows approximately 41,000 distinct CDR3 sequences, with less than 9% occurring only once. The sample consisted of whole blood, taken in connection with sensitization to the hapten diphenylcyclopropenone (DPC). The receptors come from a woman between 45 and 65 years old with alopecia areata. Some clones in this sample may be carry-over from other donors' samples. The CDR3 runs from the conserved cysteine through the conserved F or W. The order of the fields is D gene, V gene, clone size, J gene, CDR3 DNA, CDR3 protein. The D gene is left open where the match is weak. Where a row states a size, it is once, few, many or the class of an expanded clone; other rows omit it.

D gene: TRBD1
V gene: TRBV11-2
clone size: .
J gene: TRBJ1-2
CDR3 DNA: TGTGCCAGCAGCCCCTTGACAGGGCCTAACTATGGCTACACCTTC
CDR3 protein: CASSPLTGPNYGYTF

D gene: TRBD1
V gene: TRBV5-1
clone size: few
J gene: TRBJ2-7
CDR3 DNA: TGCGCCAGCACCTTAGGACAGGGCTACGAGCAGTACTTC
CDR3 protein: CASTLGQGYEQYF

D gene: .
V gene: TRBV11-2
clone size: many
J gene: TRBJ2-1
CDR3 DNA: TGTGCCAGCAGCTCCGCTGGGGATGAGCAGTTCTTC
CDR3 protein: CASSSAGDEQFF

D gene: .
V gene: TRBV18
clone size: many
J gene: TRBJ1-5
CDR3 DNA: TGTGCCAGCGCACCGGGCGGCCAGGGGCCCCAGCATTTT
CDR3 protein: CASAPGGQGPQHF

D gene: .
V gene: TRBV19
clone size: few
J gene: TRBJ1-5
CDR3 DNA: TGTGCCAGTAGTATATGGGCAGAAAATCAGCCCCAGCATTTT
CDR3 protein: CASSIWAENQPQHF

D gene: .
V gene: TRBV19
clone size: many
J gene: TRBJ1-5
CDR3 DNA: TGTGCCAGTAGTCTGGGGGGCCGGAATCAGCCCCAGCATTTT
CDR3 protein: CASSLGGRNQPQHF

D gene: TRBD2
V gene: TRBV10-3
clone size: .
J gene: TRBJ2-1
CDR3 DNA: TGTGCCATCGGACTAGCGGGAAAGGATGAGCAGTTCTTC
CDR3 protein: CAIGLAGKDEQFF

D gene: .
V gene: TRBV5-1
clone size: .
J gene: TRBJ2-5
CDR3 DNA: TGCGCCAGCAGCTTTTCAGAAGAGACCCAGTACTTC
CDR3 protein: CASSFSEETQYF

D gene: TRBD2
V gene: TRBV14
clone size: many
J gene: TRBJ2-1
CDR3 DNA: TGTGCCAGCAGCCCGCGTGGTAGCGGGATATTCAATGAGCAGTTCTTC
CDR3 protein: CASSPRGSGIFNEQFF

D gene: TRBD1
V gene: TRBV18
clone size: few
J gene: TRBJ1-2
CDR3 DNA: TGTGCCAGCTCACCACGGACAGGGGGCTATGGCTACACCTTC
CDR3 protein: CASSPRTGGYGYTF

D gene: .
V gene: TRBV28
clone size: many
J gene: TRBJ2-2
CDR3 DNA: TGTGCCAGTCTTAATGGGGGACCTAACACCGGGGAGCTGTTTTTT
CDR3 protein: CASLNGGPNTGELFF

D gene: TRBD1
V gene: TRBV28
clone size: many
J gene: TRBJ2-5
CDR3 DNA: TGTGCCAGCAGTTCCCCAGGGACAGCGCGGACCCAGTACTTC
CDR3 protein: CASSSPGTARTQYF

D gene: .
V gene: TRBV3-1
clone size: many
J gene: TRBJ2-5
CDR3 DNA: TGTGCCAGCAGTCCTCCGGCAGGACAAATACTTCAAGAGACCCAGTACTTC
CDR3 protein: CASSPPAGQILQETQYF

D gene: .
V gene: TRBV7-2
clone size: few
J gene: TRBJ2-7
CDR3 DNA: TGTGCCAGCAGCGAGCGTGGAAGTCGCTACGAGCAGTACTTC
CDR3 protein: CASSERGSRYEQYF